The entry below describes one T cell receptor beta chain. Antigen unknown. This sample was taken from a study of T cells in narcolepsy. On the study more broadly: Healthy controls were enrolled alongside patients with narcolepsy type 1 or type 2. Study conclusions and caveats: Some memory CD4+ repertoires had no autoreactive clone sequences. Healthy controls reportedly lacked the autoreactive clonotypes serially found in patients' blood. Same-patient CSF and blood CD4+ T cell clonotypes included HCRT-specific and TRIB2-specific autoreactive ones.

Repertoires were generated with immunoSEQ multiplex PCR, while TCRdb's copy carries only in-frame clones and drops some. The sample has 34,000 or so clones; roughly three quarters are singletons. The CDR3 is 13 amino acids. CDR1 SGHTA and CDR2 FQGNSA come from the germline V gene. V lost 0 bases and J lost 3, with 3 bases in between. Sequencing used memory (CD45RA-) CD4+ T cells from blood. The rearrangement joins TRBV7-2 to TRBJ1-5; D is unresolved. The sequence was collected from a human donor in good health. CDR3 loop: CASSLAPNQPQHF. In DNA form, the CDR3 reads TGTGCCAGCAGCTTAGCGCCCAATCAGCCCCAGCATTTT.